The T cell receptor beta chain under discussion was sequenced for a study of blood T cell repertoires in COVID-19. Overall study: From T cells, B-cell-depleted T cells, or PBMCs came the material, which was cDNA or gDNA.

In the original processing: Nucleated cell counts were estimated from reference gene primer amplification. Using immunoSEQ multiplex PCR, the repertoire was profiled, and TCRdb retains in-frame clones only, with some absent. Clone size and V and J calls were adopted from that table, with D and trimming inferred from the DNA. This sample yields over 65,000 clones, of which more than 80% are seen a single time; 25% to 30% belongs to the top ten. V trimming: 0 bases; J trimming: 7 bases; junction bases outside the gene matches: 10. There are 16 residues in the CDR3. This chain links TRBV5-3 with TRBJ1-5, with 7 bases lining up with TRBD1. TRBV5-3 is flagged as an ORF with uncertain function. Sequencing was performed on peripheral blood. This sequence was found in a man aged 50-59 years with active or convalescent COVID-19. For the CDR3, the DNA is TGTGCCAGAAGCTTGGGATCCAGGGGGAATGAACAGCCCCAGCATTTT. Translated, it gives CARSLGSRGNEQPQHF.